This T cell receptor beta chain was captured in a study of shared clonotypes between healthy human individuals. TCRdb keeps only in-frame clones here, not all; method: immunoSEQ multiplex PCR. The table records about 2 million clones, roughly 95% of them present only once. This CDR3 is built from 12 residues. The germline CDR1 and CDR2 sequences are SGHDN and FVKESK. V lost 5 bases, J lost 5 bases, and 1 base stayed unmatched. The chain uses TRBV14 and TRBJ1-1, with 8 bases matching TRBD1. This clonotype originated in a man younger than 35 in good health. Sequencing was done on a sample of naive CD4+ T cells sorted from blood. Subset of the sample: CD45RA+ positively selected. Here the CDR3 DNA reads TGTGCCAGCAGCTACAGGGGGACTGAAGCTTTCTTT. Its translation: CASSYRGTEAFF. The entire variable domain, with the rest obtained from reference TRBV14 and TRBJ1-1, is as follows: EAGVTQFPSHSVIEKGQTVTLRCDPISGHDNLYWYRRVMGKEIKFLLHFVKESKQDESGMPNNRFLAERTGGTYSTLKVQPAELEDSGVYFCASSYRGTEAFFGQGTRLTVV.